The source of this T cell receptor (beta chain) is a study of T cells in Graves' hyperthyroidism and ophthalmopathy. For the study at large: Staff took peripheral blood when the initial diagnosis was made, before any treatment began.

Uncontrolled infection, other autoimmune disease, pregnancy or lactation disqualified patients from enrolment. Diagnoses rested on clinical symptoms, serum thyroxine and TRAb, thyroid ultrasound and orbital computed tomography. The table lists this clonotype with a count of one. Germline V gives CDR1 SEHNR, CDR2 FQNEAQ (reference sequence). The CDR3 is 12 amino acids. With 5 bases removed from V and 5 bases from J, the gap between germline ends came to 9 bases. It was RNA transcripts that yielded the amplified TCR beta CDR3 regions. When the TCR CDR3 underwent first-round RT-PCR, the HTBI primer set was used. MiXCR, run by TCRdb on the multiplex PCR reads, gives a single entry per CDR3 protein. This table holds about 610,000 distinct CDR3 sequences, about 16% found once.

Input material: blood. This sequence joins TRBV7-9 and TRBJ2-5; D is unresolved. The receptor's source is a middle-aged woman with Graves' ophthalmopathy. The CDR3 DNA follows: TGTGCCAGCAGCCCCGTAACTGAGACCCAGTACTTC. It yields the protein CASSPVTETQYF. The whole variable domain, remainder taken from reference TRBV7-9 and TRBJ2-5, is DTGVSQNPRHKITKRGQNVTFRCDPISEHNRLYWYRQTLGQGPEFLTYFQNEAQLEKSRLLSDRFSAERPKGSFSTLEIQRTEQGDSAMYLCASSPVTETQYFGPGTRLLVL.